A single sample is the source of the 27 T cell receptor beta chains below, sequenced in a study of shared clonotypes between healthy human individuals. This table comes from immunoSEQ multiplex PCR, and its TCRdb copy is limited to in-frame clones, with some not included. The sample lists a few million clones, just under 95% occurring once. Sequencing input: naive CD4+ T cells from PBMCs. Subset defined: CD45RA+ positively selected. The receptors here all came from a man younger than 30 in good health. Some clones in this sample may be carry-over from other donors' samples.

The chain couples TRBV11-2 to TRBJ2-5; the D call may be TRBD1 or TRBD2 (5 bases each). The CDR3 sequence is 15 residues long. Germline assignment: CDR1 SGHAT and CDR2 FQNNGV. Deletions cut 5 bases from V and 5 bases from J, with 18 bases between. Written as DNA, the CDR3 is TGTGCCAGCAGCACGGGACCTAACTTAGGGGAGACCCAGTACTTC. Amino acid sequence: CASSTGPNLGETQYF.

This clone was recorded a few times. For the CDR3, the DNA is TGTGCCAGCAGGGCGGGATACAATGAGCAGTTCTTC. The encoded protein is CASRAGYNEQFF. The chain couples TRBV7-9 to TRBJ2-1; tentatively, D is TRBD2 (6 bases). This CDR3 comprises 12 residues. CDR1 and CDR2 from the germline V gene are SEHNR and FQNEAQ (reference sequence). Trimming left V 6 bases short and J 4 bases short, with 7 bases between.

The CDR3 sequence is CVASGSYEQYF. In DNA form, the CDR3 reads TGTGTGGCGTCGGGGTCCTACGAGCAGTACTTC. This chain connects TRBV5-4 to TRBJ2-7; tentatively, D is TRBD2 (5 bases). Germline CDR1 SGHNT, CDR2 YYREEE (reference sequence). This CDR3 is 11 amino acids long. The variable domain in full, completed from reference TRBV5-4 and TRBJ2-7, reads ETGVTQSPTHLIKTRGQQVTLRCSSQSGHNTVSWYQQALGQGPQFIFQYYREEENGRGNFPPRFSGLQFPNYSSELNVNALELDDSALYLCVASGSYEQYFGPGTRLTVT.

The rearrangement links TRBV9 to TRBJ2-1, with TRBD2 matching over 7 bases. Germline-derived CDR1 and CDR2 are SGDLS and YYNGEE. With 4 bases clipped from V and 6 bases from J, the junction kept 13 bases outside the gene matches. The CDR3 has 16 residues. The CDR3 here is CASSPHGSGAINEQFF. The CDR3 DNA sequence: TGTGCCAGCAGCCCCCATGGGAGCGGGGCCATCAATGAGCAGTTCTTC.

The V call is TRBV27, the J call TRBJ2-3; TRBD2 matches 11 bases. The CDR3 runs to 15 residues. Germline V gene data show CDR1 as MNHEY and CDR2 as SMNVEV (reference sequence). In DNA form, the CDR3 reads TGTGAGAGCCGCCTGGGACTAGCGGGCACAGATACGCAGTATTTT. Encoded protein: CESRLGLAGTDTQYF.

This chain connects TRBV6-6 to TRBJ1-2; 9 bases match TRBD1. Germline CDR1 and CDR2: MNHNY and SVGAGI (reference sequence). J lost 8 bases, V lost 6 bases, and 13 bases had no gene match. The CDR3 loop spans 15 amino acids. Here the CDR3 reads CASSPMTGGTLGYTF. The CDR3 DNA is TGTGCCAGCAGCCCAATGACAGGGGGTACACTGGGCTACACCTTC.

The chain is built from TRBV4-2 and TRBJ1-2; maybe TRBD1 (6 bases). Germline-derived CDR1 and CDR2 are LGHNA and YNFKEQ. The CDR3 length is 15 residues. V was shortened by 0 bases and J by 2 bases, with 10 bases between the two germline ends. In nucleotides, the CDR3 is TGTGCCAGCAGCCAAGATTTCACAGGGAACTATGGCTACACCTTC. Translation: CASSQDFTGNYGYTF.

The V and J genes are TRBV28 and TRBJ2-3, with 9 bases aligning to TRBD2. Germline lookup yields CDR1 MDHEN and CDR2 SYDVKM. The CDR3 length is 14 residues. V dropped 7 bases and J dropped 0; count of bases not matched to a gene: 2. Written as DNA, the CDR3 is TGTGCCAGCAAACTAGCGGGTAGCACAGATACGCAGTATTTT. Amino acid sequence: CASKLAGSTDTQYF.

This chain links TRBV7-3 with TRBJ2-2; no clear D. CDR3 length: 13 residues. Deletions cut 1 base from V and 3 bases from J, with 3 bases between. CDR1 is SGHTA, CDR2 FQGTGA, per germline. CDR3 DNA: TGTGCCAGCAGCTTAAGTTACACCGGGGAGCTGTTTTTT. Translating gives CASSLSYTGELFF.

This sequence joins TRBV19 and TRBJ2-5; TRBD2 matches 7 bases. The V segment lost 6 bases and the J segment 2 bases; nucleotides outside the gene matches: 9. Germline values: CDR1 LNHDA, CDR2 SQIVND (reference sequence). This CDR3 comprises 15 residues. The CDR3 DNA reads as TGTGCCAGTAGCCCAGGAGCGGGGACTCAAGAGACCCAGTACTTC. Residues: CASSPGAGTQETQYF.

This chain uses TRBV6-1 with TRBJ1-1, with 9 bases that match TRBD1. Losses at the gene ends were 8 bases for V and 3 bases for J; bases not matched to a gene: 10. The CDR3 covers 15 residues. Germline V gives CDR1 MNHNS, CDR2 SASEGT. The CDR3 loop reads CASHKQGAVYTEAFF. The CDR3 nucleotides read TGTGCCAGCCATAAACAGGGGGCCGTTTACACTGAAGCTTTCTTT.

V gene TRBV4-2 combines with J gene TRBJ2-1; D perhaps matches TRBD2 (6 bases). Germline loops: CDR1 LGHNA, CDR2 YNFKEQ. The length of the CDR3 is 17 residues. Trimming left V 0 bases short and J 5 bases short, with 17 bases between. The CDR3 DNA follows: TGTGCCAGCAGCCAAGATTTCAAGCGGAGGGGAAACAATGAGCAGTTCTTC. Its translation: CASSQDFKRRGNNEQFF.

This clone appeared once. This chain connects TRBV18 to TRBJ1-3; TRBD1 might be the D (5 bases). Trimming stripped 3 bases from V and 2 bases from J, with 17 bases between. Germline V lookup: CDR1 KGHSH, CDR2 LQKENI. The CDR3 contains 17 residues. Written as DNA, the CDR3 is TGTGCCAGCTCACCGCGCTCAGGGAGTGCGGCTGGAAACACCATATATTTT. Its protein product is CASSPRSGSAAGNTIYF.

The chain recombines TRBV27 with TRBJ2-2; TRBD1 matches at 9 bases. Per the germline V gene, CDR1 is MNHEY and CDR2 is SMNVEV (reference sequence). The CDR3 loop spans 17 amino acids. V shed 1 base and J 7 bases; nucleotides not matched to a gene: 10. For the CDR3, the DNA is TGTGCCAGCAGTTTATTGGGGGGACAGGGACCTATCGGGGAGCTGTTTTTT. This encodes CASSLLGGQGPIGELFF.

Concerning this clone: In the same sample, other DNA sequences code for this CDR3. This chain joins TRBV30 and TRBJ2-5; D not certain. The CDR3 covers 11 residues. The germline V and J ends were trimmed by 5 bases and 5 bases, with 9 bases remaining between them. Germline CDR1 and CDR2: GTSNPN and SVGIG (reference sequence). The CDR3 here is CAWSPRETQYF. CDR3 sequence (DNA): TGTGCCTGGTCCCCACGGGAGACCCAGTACTTC.

The chain has TRBV19 and TRBJ2-4, with D unresolved. This CDR3 is 16 amino acids long. The germline gives CDR1 LNHDA, CDR2 SQIVND (reference sequence). V was shortened by 8 bases and J by 0 bases, with 17 bases between the two germline ends. CDR3 loop: CASPPTMALAKNIQYF. In DNA form, the CDR3 reads TGTGCCAGTCCCCCCACGATGGCTCTAGCCAAAAACATTCAGTACTTC.

This clone appeared a single time. The chain links TRBV4-1 to TRBJ2-1, with 7 bases fitting TRBD1. CDR3 length: 15 amino acids. In germline, CDR1 is MGHRA, CDR2 YSYEKL. The V and J ends lost 1 base and 4 bases, in that order; junction bases with no gene match: 4. The CDR3 spells CASSQVGTVYNEQFF. In DNA form, the CDR3 reads TGCGCCAGCAGCCAAGTTGGGACAGTGTACAATGAGCAGTTCTTC.

In this sample, this clone turned up once. This chain connects TRBV11-2 to TRBJ1-1, with D uncertain. The CDR3 sequence is 13 residues long. Germline V lookup: CDR1 SGHAT, CDR2 FQNNGV. Trimming took off 8 bases at V and 1 base at J, with 11 bases between the two ends. CDR3 nucleotides: TGTGCCAGCCGCCCTGGAACGAACACTGAAGCTTTCTTT. Its protein is CASRPGTNTEAFF.

The V call is TRBV5-1, the J call TRBJ2-3, with TRBD1 matching over 9 bases. CDR1 is SGHRS and CDR2 is YFSETQ in the germline V gene. CDR3 length: 15 residues. V was clipped by 8 bases and J by 6 bases; unmatched bases: 13. Written as DNA, the CDR3 is TGCGCCAGTCGCCGAGGGGACAGGGTAGCCGATACGCAGTATTTT. Translating it yields CASRRGDRVADTQYF.

The gene calls are TRBV7-3 and TRBJ2-7; 15 bases are shared with TRBD2. CDR1 and CDR2 from the germline V gene are SGHTA and FQGTGA. V lost 4 bases to trimming and J lost 5 bases; unmatched junction nucleotides: 6. The CDR3 has 16 amino acids. CDR3 coding DNA: TGTGCCAGCAGCTCTCGGACTAGCGGGAGGGTCCACGAGCAGTACTTC. This gives the protein CASSSRTSGRVHEQYF.

V usage is TRBV25-1 and J usage is TRBJ2-2; 8 nucleotides line up with TRBD2. In germline, CDR1 is MGHDK, CDR2 SYGVNS. This CDR3 is built from 16 residues. V gave up 4 bases and J gave up 3 bases; unmatched junction bases: 7. The CDR3 loop reads CASSVPVGGDTGELFF. The DNA for the CDR3 is TGTGCCAGCAGTGTCCCCGTCGGGGGGGACACCGGGGAGCTGTTTTTT.

The J gene is TRBJ1-3, the V gene TRBV23-1; D may be TRBD1 (6 bases). TRBV23-1 is assigned to the ORF class and has an uncertain function. The CDR3 totals 15 residues. V lost 7 bases and J 3 bases, leaving 16 bases between the germline ends. The CDR3: CASTSQGMVGNTIYF. The CDR3 region has the DNA TGCGCCAGCACTTCTCAGGGGATGGTTGGAAACACCATATATTTT.

This clone was observed a single time. The V call is TRBV2, the J call TRBJ1-5, with 10 bases lining up with TRBD1. CDR1 SNHLY and CDR2 FYNNEI come from the germline V gene. The CDR3 loop spans 15 amino acids. Trimming removed 6 bases from V and 3 bases from J; junction bases left unmatched: 5. This CDR3 is CASRPGTGDNQPQHF. The CDR3 DNA sequence: TGTGCCAGCAGGCCCGGGACAGGGGACAATCAGCCCCAGCATTTT.

The rearrangement joins TRBV28 to TRBJ2-5; 9 nucleotides match TRBD2. V lost 6 bases to trimming and J lost 5 bases; unmatched junction nucleotides: 7. The CDR3 is 14 residues long. In germline, CDR1 is MDHEN, CDR2 SYDVKM. The CDR3 protein is CASRLIAGVETQYF. CDR3 DNA: TGTGCCAGCAGACTGATAGCGGGAGTGGAGACCCAGTACTTC.

This chain links TRBV30 with TRBJ2-5; TRBD1 is a possible D gene (5 bases). The CDR3 loop spans 13 amino acids. V shed 2 bases and J shed 4 bases, with 11 bases lying between them. Germline loops: CDR1 GTSNPN, CDR2 SVGIG (reference sequence). CDR3 DNA sequence: TGTGCCTGGAGTCTAGGGGTTGGAGAGACCCAGTACTTC. Translating it yields CAWSLGVGETQYF. Filled out from reference TRBV30 and TRBJ2-5, the complete variable domain reads SQTIHQWPATLVQPVGSPLSLECTVEGTSNPNLYWYRQAAGRGLQLLFYSVGIGQISSEVPQNLSASRPQDRQFILSSKKLLLSDSGFYLCAWSLGVGETQYFGPGTRLLVL.

The chain combines TRBV5-1 with TRBJ2-1, with a weak D call TRBD2 (6 bases). Trimming removed 2 bases at V and 2 bases at J, with 14 bases between. Germline CDR1 is SGHRS and CDR2 is YFSETQ. There are 16 residues in the CDR3. CDR3 sequence: CASSFLSGLAYNEQFF. As DNA, the CDR3 is TGCGCCAGCAGCTTTCTAAGCGGGCTTGCCTACAATGAGCAGTTCTTC. Full variable domain (missing parts from reference TRBV5-1 and TRBJ2-1): KAGVTQTPRYLIKTRGQQVTLSCSPISGHRSVSWYQQTPGQGLQFLFEYFSETQRNKGNFPGRFSGRQFSNSRSEMNVSTLELGDSALYLCASSFLSGLAYNEQFFGPGTRLTVL.

The V gene is TRBV18, the J gene TRBJ2-3, with TRBD2 matching 8 bases. This CDR3 contains 16 residues. The J segment lost 4 bases and the V segment lost 2 bases, leaving 8 bases of the junction unmatched. The germline CDR1 and CDR2 sequences are KGHSH and LQKENI. The CDR3 coding sequence is TGTGCCAGCTCACCAAACCGGGAGGGTTTATCAGATACGCAGTATTTT. Translation: CASSPNREGLSDTQYF.